Following are 23 T cell receptor beta chains from one sample sequenced in a study of cytotoxic CD8 clonotypes in ibrutinib-treated CLL (dated by TCRdb to the early 2020s). The library was prepared using the immunoSEQ multiplex PCR assay. Imported from immuneACCESS, the table was reduced by TCRdb to in-frame sequences with V and J called. These copies leave out some clones; in studies compared against another copy, an unresolved V gene accounts for under half, and the cause of the remainder is not known. For this sample there are over 130,000 clones; 75% to 85% appear just once. The ten most abundant clones make up around 7.6% of the sample. The sample consisted of PBMCs, taken after 36 months of ibrutinib treatment. The receptor source for this set is a human donor with chronic lymphocytic leukemia.

This clone was seen a single time. The J gene is TRBJ2-2, the V gene TRBV9; D possibly corresponds to TRBD1 (6 bases). The CDR3 sequence is 16 residues long. The ends were cut back, 1 base at V and 5 bases at J, with 15 bases in the middle. CDR1 is SGDLS, CDR2 YYNGEE, per germline. CDR3: CASSVRGSIVTGELFF. The CDR3 DNA is TGTGCCAGCAGCGTAAGGGGGTCAATTGTTACCGGGGAGCTGTTTTTT. Using reference TRBV9 and TRBJ2-2 for the parts outside the CDR3, the full variable domain is DSGVTQTPKHLITATGQRVTLRCSPRSGDLSVYWYQQSLDQGLQFLIQYYNGEERAKGNILERFSAQQFPDLHSELNLSSLELGDSALYFCASSVRGSIVTGELFFGEGSRLTVL.

Only a few counts were recorded for this clone. The chain carries TRBV5-1 and TRBJ1-3, with D perhaps matching TRBD1 (6 bases). Germline-derived CDR1 and CDR2 are SGHRS and YFSETQ. The CDR3 sequence is 16 residues long. Trimming took 4 bases from V and 0 from J, leaving 14 bases between them. The CDR3 nucleotides read TGCGCCAGCAGCACCTTGGACAGAAACTCTGGAAACACCATATATTTT. Protein: CASSTLDRNSGNTIYF.

The chain links TRBV7-9 to TRBJ1-3; D is undetermined. V lost 3 bases and J 2 bases, leaving 11 bases between the germline ends. The CDR3 length is 15 residues. Germline V gene sequence: CDR1 SEHNR, CDR2 FQNEAQ (reference sequence). The CDR3 DNA sequence: TGTGCCAGCAGCTTTGGATACAGTACTGGAAACACCATATATTTT. Translation gives CASSFGYSTGNTIYF. Together with reference TRBV7-9 and TRBJ1-3, the CDR3 gives the full variable domain: DTGVSQNPRHKITKRGQNVTFRCDPISEHNRLYWYRQTLGQGPEFLTYFQNEAQLEKSRLLSDRFSAERPKGSFSTLEIQRTEQGDSAMYLCASSFGYSTGNTIYFGEGSWLTVV.

The V call is TRBV6-5, the J call TRBJ1-3, with 8 bases fitting TRBD1. CDR1 is MNHEY and CDR2 is SVGAGI in the germline V gene. The CDR3 totals 15 residues. V was clipped by 6 bases and J by 4 bases; unmatched bases: 8. CDR3 DNA: TGTGCCAGCAGGAGGGACAGGACGGCCGGAAACACCATATATTTT. It translates to CASRRDRTAGNTIYF.

The chain has TRBV11-3 and TRBJ1-1; D is possibly TRBD1 (6 bases). This CDR3 is 15 amino acids long. With 3 bases removed from V and 0 bases from J, the gap between germline ends came to 11 bases. Germline V gives CDR1 SGHNT, CDR2 YENEEA. The CDR3 loop is CASSFQGNMNTEAFF. The CDR3 bases are TGTGCCAGCAGCTTCCAGGGGAATATGAACACTGAAGCTTTCTTT.

This chain joins TRBV27 and TRBJ2-2; D not resolved. Looked up from germline, CDR1 is MNHEY and CDR2 is SMNVEV (reference sequence). The germline V and J ends were trimmed by 4 bases and 1 base, with 7 bases remaining between them. The CDR3 sequence is 14 residues long. The CDR3 reads CASSWAVNTGELFF. The CDR3 region has the DNA TGTGCCAGCAGTTGGGCGGTGAACACCGGGGAGCTGTTTTTT.

The chain is built from TRBV9 and TRBJ2-1; 9 bases are a match to TRBD2. Germline lookup yields CDR1 SGDLS and CDR2 YYNGEE. The CDR3 is 16 residues long. V dropped 4 bases and J dropped 4; count of bases not matched to a gene: 9. CDR3 amino acids: CASSPLAGAGYNEQFF. CDR3 coding DNA: TGTGCCAGCAGCCCCTTAGCGGGAGCGGGGTACAATGAGCAGTTCTTC.

The chain carries TRBV6-6 and TRBJ2-3; D call uncertain. The CDR3 contains 14 residues. CDR1 is MNHNY and CDR2 is SVGAGI in the germline V gene (reference sequence). V lost 4 bases to trimming and J lost 5 bases, with 13 bases between them. The CDR3 DNA reads TGTGCCAGCAGTTGGACCGTAGTAGAAGATACGCAGTATTTT. Translation gives CASSWTVVEDTQYF.

The CDR3 spells CASSGGLNTEAFF. The CDR3 DNA is TGTGCCTCCTCAGGGGGCTTAAACACTGAAGCTTTCTTT. This chain connects TRBV18 to TRBJ1-1, with TRBD1 matching over 8 bases. Germline V gene data show CDR1 as KGHSH and CDR2 as LQKENI. Unmatched junction bases numbered 7, after V lost 11 bases and J lost 2 bases. The CDR3 runs 13 residues.

This chain joins TRBV2 and TRBJ1-2, with D unresolved. Trimming cost V 6 bases and J 5 bases, with 7 bases left between them. This CDR3 is built from 11 residues. Germline CDR1 is SNHLY and CDR2 is FYNNEI. Written as DNA, the CDR3 is TGTGCCAGCAGAGACCTTTATGGCTACACCTTC. It specifies CASRDLYGYTF.

This clone has only a few counts. The chain combines TRBV5-1 with TRBJ1-3, with 8 bases matching TRBD1. The V segment lost 3 bases and the J segment 3 bases; nucleotides outside the gene matches: 5. This CDR3 comprises 15 residues. CDR1 is SGHRS, CDR2 YFSETQ, per germline. CDR3: CASSSDRGLGNTIYF. The DNA of the CDR3 is TGCGCCAGCAGCTCTGACAGGGGTCTTGGAAACACCATATATTTT.

This CDR3 is CASSDRGGVEKLFF. In DNA, the CDR3 is TGTGCCAGCAGTGATCGGGGTGGGGTTGAAAAACTGTTTTTT. This sequence joins TRBV2 and TRBJ1-4; D not resolved. CDR1 SNHLY and CDR2 FYNNEI come from the germline V gene. This CDR3 is built from 14 residues. V lost 3 bases and J 7 bases, leaving 12 bases between the germline ends.

This clone was counted only a few times. The DNA for the CDR3 is TGTGCCAGCTCACCATTGGGACTAGCGGGTCTCGAGCAGTACTTC. It specifies CASSPLGLAGLEQYF. The chain links TRBV18 to TRBJ2-7; 12 nucleotides line up with TRBD2. CDR3 size: 15 residues. From germline, CDR1 is KGHSH and CDR2 LQKENI. Trimming took 2 bases from V and 6 from J; bases not matched to a gene: 5.

The rearrangement links TRBV6-6 to TRBJ1-1; D ambiguous. Germline CDR1 is MNHNY and CDR2 is SVGAGI (reference sequence). V dropped 8 bases and J dropped 3 bases, with 13 bases sitting between them. The CDR3 is 13 amino acids. The CDR3 DNA follows: TGTGCCAGCCTTCGAGGTCGGGACACTGAAGCTTTCTTT. The encoded protein is CASLRGRDTEAFF.

The chain uses TRBV5-1 and TRBJ2-5; D may be TRBD1 or TRBD2 (6 bases each). Trimming shortened V by 4 bases and J by 2 bases, and 15 bases separated the two germline ends. Germline CDR1 is SGHRS and CDR2 is YFSETQ. CDR3 size: 15 residues. CDR3 bases: TGCGCCAGCAGCAAAGGCGGAGGGGGGCAAGAGACCCAGTACTTC. Translation gives CASSKGGGGQETQYF. Using reference TRBV5-1 and TRBJ2-5 for the parts outside the CDR3, the full variable domain is KAGVTQTPRYLIKTRGQQVTLSCSPISGHRSVSWYQQTPGQGLQFLFEYFSETQRNKGNFPGRFSGRQFSNSRSEMNVSTLELGDSALYLCASSKGGGGQETQYFGPGTRLLVL.

The chain joins TRBV5-1 to TRBJ2-3; no firm D call. The CDR3 contains 11 residues. Trimming removed 4 bases from V and 3 bases from J, with 3 bases in between. Germline CDR1 is SGHRS and CDR2 is YFSETQ. The CDR3 coding sequence is TGCGCCAGCAGCACGACAGATACGCAGTATTTT. Amino acids: CASSTTDTQYF.

This clone was observed a handful of times. J is TRBJ1-3 and V is TRBV18; D not resolved. V was clipped by 2 bases and J by 0 bases, with 11 bases between them. The CDR3 loop spans 16 amino acids. Per the germline V gene, CDR1 is KGHSH and CDR2 is LQKENI. This CDR3 reads CASSPYDITSGNTIYF. In nucleotides, the CDR3 is TGTGCCAGCTCACCATATGACATAACCTCTGGAAACACCATATATTTT.

There are a few counts of this clone. The genes are TRBV27 and TRBJ2-5; no clear D. The CDR3 is 13 amino acids. Germline V gene sequence: CDR1 MNHEY, CDR2 SMNVEV (reference sequence). V was cut by 7 bases and J by 1 base, with 10 bases left in between. The CDR3 region has the DNA TGTGCCAGCATGAGCTACCCCCAAGAGACCCAGTACTTC. Translation: CASMSYPQETQYF.

The chain couples TRBV6-5 to TRBJ1-2; no clear D. Trimming pared 2 bases from V and 1 base from J, leaving 8 bases between. CDR3 length: 14 amino acids. Germline values: CDR1 MNHEY, CDR2 SVGAGI. The CDR3 nucleotides read TGTGCCAGCAGTTACGACCACATTAACTATGGCTACACCTTC. Its protein product is CASSYDHINYGYTF.

The J gene is TRBJ1-5, the V gene TRBV19; possible D gene TRBD1, 6 bases. Per the germline V gene, CDR1 is LNHDA and CDR2 is SQIVND (reference sequence). Trimming stripped 3 bases from V and 6 bases from J, with 18 bases between. This CDR3 has 16 residues. The CDR3 region has the DNA TGTGCCAGTAGTATTCTTACAGGGACCCGCGGTCAGCCCCAGCATTTT. Protein sequence: CASSILTGTRGQPQHF.

The chain couples TRBV7-9 to TRBJ1-4; 8 positions match TRBD1. There are 15 residues in the CDR3. Germline V lookup: CDR1 SEHNR, CDR2 FQNEAQ (reference sequence). V lost 5 bases and J lost 6; bases outside the gene matches: 8. The CDR3 region is CASSGRTGTDEKLFF. The DNA of the CDR3 is TGTGCCAGCAGCGGGAGGACAGGGACTGATGAAAAACTGTTTTTT.

As concerns this clone: Other DNA sequences in this specimen translate into the identical CDR3. This chain connects TRBV2 to TRBJ1-2, with D possibly TRBD1 on 5 matching bases. The V gene lost 3 bases and the J gene lost 1 base, with 6 bases spanning the gap. Germline V gives CDR1 SNHLY, CDR2 FYNNEI. This CDR3 comprises 13 residues. CDR3 in amino acids: CASSEGRNYGYTF. CDR3 coding DNA: TGTGCCAGCAGTGAGGGACGTAACTATGGCTACACCTTC.

The chain employs TRBV19 and TRBJ1-6, with D hard to call. CDR3 size: 13 residues. Germline V gene sequence: CDR1 LNHDA, CDR2 SQIVND (reference sequence). V was clipped by 4 bases and J by 10 bases, with 11 bases between them. The CDR3 DNA follows: TGTGCCAGTAGTACTGTGCGGGCGTCACCCCTCCACTTT. It yields the protein CASSTVRASPLHF. Looking up the rest from reference TRBV19 and TRBJ1-6 gives the full variable domain: DGGITQSPKYLFRKEGQNVTLSCEQNLNHDAMYWYRQDPGQGLRLIYYSQIVNDFQKGDIAEGYSVSREKKESFPLTVTSAQKNPTAFYLCASSTVRASPLHFGNGTRLTVT.